This entry describes one T cell receptor beta chain. Via MiXCR, TCRdb re-called the 5' RACE reads, giving one row per CDR3 protein. The table includes 35,000 to 50,000 distinct CDR3 sequences, around 6.1% detected once. Trimming took 5 bases from V and 2 from J; bases not matched to a gene: 3. The germline CDR1 and CDR2 sequences are SGHVS and FNYEAQ. The CDR3 spans 13 residues. These data originate in a study of early T cells in non-severe SARS-CoV-2 infection. The chain joins TRBV7-6 to TRBJ2-7, with 7 bases matching TRBD2. The TCR was taken from an adult who was a healthcare worker with PCR-confirmed SARS-CoV-2 infection or an uninfected control (not recorded which). Sequenced input: whole blood. In DNA, the CDR3 is TGTGCCAGCAGCGTCGGACTAGCCTACGAGCAGTACTTC. This encodes CASSVGLAYEQYF.